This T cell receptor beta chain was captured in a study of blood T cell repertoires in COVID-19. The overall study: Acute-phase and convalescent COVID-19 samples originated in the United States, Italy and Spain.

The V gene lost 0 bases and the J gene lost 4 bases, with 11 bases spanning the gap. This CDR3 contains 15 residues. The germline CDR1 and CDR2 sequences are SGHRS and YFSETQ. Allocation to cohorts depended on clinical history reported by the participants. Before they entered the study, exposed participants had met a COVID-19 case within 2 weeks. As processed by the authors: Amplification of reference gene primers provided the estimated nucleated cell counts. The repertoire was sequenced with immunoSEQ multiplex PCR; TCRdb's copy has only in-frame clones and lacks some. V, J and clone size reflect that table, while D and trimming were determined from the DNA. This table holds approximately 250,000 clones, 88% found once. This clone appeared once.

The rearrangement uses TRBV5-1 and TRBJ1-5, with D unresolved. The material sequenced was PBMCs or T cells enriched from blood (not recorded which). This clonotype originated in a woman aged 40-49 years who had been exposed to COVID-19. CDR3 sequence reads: CASSLDPGTNQPQHF. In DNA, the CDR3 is TGCGCCAGCAGCTTGGACCCAGGAACTAATCAGCCCCAGCATTTT. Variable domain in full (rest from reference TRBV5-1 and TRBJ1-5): KAGVTQTPRYLIKTRGQQVTLSCSPISGHRSVSWYQQTPGQGLQFLFEYFSETQRNKGNFPGRFSGRQFSNSRSEMNVSTLELGDSALYLCASSLDPGTNQPQHFGDGTRLSIL.